These T cell receptor beta chains were read from a single sample in a study of blood T cell repertoires in COVID-19. Measured with immunoSEQ multiplex PCR; TCRdb has only the in-frame clones, and not every one. The sample includes some 380,000 clones, around 90% of them seen just once. The sample was peripheral blood. The origin of the receptors is a man aged 18 to 30 with active or convalescent COVID-19. Both conserved end residues are part of each CDR3. The order of the fields is clone size, CDR3 length, J gene, V gene, D gene, CDR3 protein, CDR3 DNA. D genes are given only for firm matches. Some rows have no size entry. The others give once, few or many, or a class for an expanded clone.

.,15,TRBJ1-4,TRBV7-6,.,CASSFSRDSNEKLFF,TGTGCCAGCAGCTTCTCCAGAGACAGTAATGAAAAACTGTTTTTT
.,11,TRBJ2-3,TRBV12-2,.,CASRGTASKYF,TGTGCAAGTCGCGGGACTGCAAGTAAGTATTTT
.,15,TRBJ2-2,TRBV2,.,CASSKTEVNTGELFF,TGTGCCAGCAGTAAGACGGAGGTGAACACCGGGGAGCTGTTTTTT
.,14,TRBJ2-5,TRBV11-2,.,CASSFAGRGETQYF,TGTGCCAGCAGCTTCGCCGGACGGGGAGAGACCCAGTACTTC
.,16,TRBJ1-5,TRBV10-1,TRBD1,CASRGTVRLVGQPQHF,TGCGCCAGCAGGGGGACAGTTCGACTTGTAGGTCAGCCCCAGCATTTT
.,16,TRBJ2-3,TRBV5-1,TRBD2,CASSSWTSGSTDTQYF,TGCGCCAGCAGCTCCTGGACTAGCGGAAGCACAGATACGCAGTATTTT
few,19,TRBJ2-2,TRBV7-3,TRBD2,CASSLNRLAGGLNTGELFF,TGTGCCAGCAGCTTAAATCGACTAGCGGGAGGATTAAACACCGGGGAGCTGTTTTTT
.,15,TRBJ2-1,TRBV4-3,TRBD2,CASSRKDGGYNEQFF,TGCGCCAGCAGCCGAAAAGACGGGGGGTACAATGAGCAGTTCTTC
.,17,TRBJ1-5,TRBV21-1,.,CASSRGQGCPPNQPQHF,TGTGCCAGCAGCAGGGGACAGGGTTGTCCACCAAATCAGCCCCAGCATTTT
.,15,TRBJ2-6,TRBV14,TRBD2,CASTAGGTGANVLTF,TGTGCCAGTACAGCGGGGGGTACTGGGGCCAACGTGCTGACTTTC
medium-sized,12,TRBJ2-7,TRBV7-9,TRBD1,CASSPTGVEQYF,TGTGCCAGCAGCCCCACAGGGGTCGAGCAGTACTTC
.,16,TRBJ2-1,TRBV7-3,TRBD2,CASSLRRGAPYNEQFF,TGTGCCAGCAGCTTAAGGCGGGGGGCCCCCTACAATGAGCAGTTCTTC
.,14,TRBJ2-1,TRBV11-3,.,CASSARSGGNEQFF,TGTGCCAGCAGCGCACGATCCGGGGGAAATGAGCAGTTCTTC
.,14,TRBJ1-5,TRBV27,.,CASSLSGGNQPQHF,TGTGCCAGCAGTTTATCAGGGGGCAATCAGCCCCAGCATTTT
.,14,TRBJ2-7,TRBV6-2/TRBV6-3,TRBD1,CASSYYTGGYEQYF,TGTGCCAGCAGTTATTATACAGGGGGCTACGAGCAGTACTTC
.,14,TRBJ2-3,TRBV10-3,.,CAIRVEGPTDTQYF,TGTGCCATCAGGGTGGAGGGACCCACAGATACGCAGTATTTT
.,15,TRBJ2-1,TRBV18,.,CASSPPTSGANEQFF,TGTGCCAGCTCACCACCGACATCTGGGGCCAATGAGCAGTTCTTC